These 32 T cell receptor beta chains were sequenced from one sample in a study of T cell responses to AZD1222 COVID-19 vaccine. Profiling relied on immunoSEQ multiplex PCR, and the TCRdb table lists in-frame clones only, not all of them. Here the sample spans 75,000 to 100,000 clones, about 90% being singletons. Source: peripheral blood, taken on day 0 of AZD1222 vaccination. The receptor source for this set is an adult in good health.

V is TRBV5-1 and J is TRBJ1-1, with 7 bases aligning to TRBD1. V was pared by 2 bases and J by 2 bases, with 9 bases of the junction left unmatched. The CDR3 extends over 16 amino acids. The germline CDR1 and CDR2 sequences are SGHRS and YFSETQ. The CDR3 here is CASSLNPGGPNTEAFF. The CDR3 nucleotides are TGCGCCAGCAGCTTAAATCCAGGGGGGCCTAACACTGAAGCTTTCTTT.

The V and J genes are TRBV4-1 and TRBJ2-7, with D possibly being TRBD1 or TRBD2 (5 bases each). The V gene lost 0 bases and the J gene lost 4 bases, with 7 bases spanning the gap. Germline V gene sequence: CDR1 MGHRA, CDR2 YSYEKL. CDR3 length equals 13 residues. The CDR3 DNA sequence: TGCGCCAGCAGCCAAGAGAGGGGATACGAGCAGTACTTC. It is translated as CASSQERGYEQYF.

The chain combines TRBV6-5 with TRBJ2-7; 7 bases are a match to TRBD2. In germline, CDR1 is MNHEY, CDR2 SVGAGI. CDR3 size: 16 residues. V lost 3 bases and J lost 2; bases outside the gene matches: 10. Written as DNA, the CDR3 is TGTGCCAGCAGTTATAGTCCGGCTAGCGGAACCTACGAGCAGTACTTC. It translates to CASSYSPASGTYEQYF.

This sequence joins TRBV6-2 or TRBV6-3 and TRBJ2-3; maybe TRBD2 (5 bases). Trimming took 2 bases from V and 3 from J, leaving 15 bases between them. The germline V gene encodes CDR1 MNHEY and CDR2 SVGEGT. The CDR3 sequence is 16 residues long. As DNA, the CDR3 is TGTGCCAGCAGTTACCAGGCTAGCACTAGAACAGATACGCAGTATTTT. It translates to CASSYQASTRTDTQYF.

The chain joins TRBV7-3 to TRBJ2-1; perhaps TRBD2 as D (6 bases). The CDR3 contains 15 residues. V lost 5 bases and J 6 bases, leaving 17 bases between the germline ends. Germline V CDR1 and CDR2: SGHTA, FQGTGA. CDR3 DNA sequence: TGTGCCAGCAGCCAAATCCGGGACTCACTCAATGAGCAGTTCTTC. It translates to CASSQIRDSLNEQFF.

The chain is built from TRBV28 and TRBJ2-7; D gene ambiguous. V shed 3 bases and J shed 2 bases, with 2 bases lying between them. CDR1 and CDR2 from the germline V gene are MDHEN and SYDVKM. The CDR3 is made up of 11 amino acids. CDR3 protein: CASSLTYEQYF. CDR3 DNA sequence: TGTGCCAGCAGTTTGACCTACGAGCAGTACTTC.

J is TRBJ2-2 and V is TRBV15, with TRBD1 matching over 8 bases. CDR1 is LNHNV and CDR2 is YYDKDF in the germline V gene (reference sequence). J was trimmed by 4 bases and V by 3 bases; bases with no gene match: 4. This CDR3 has 15 residues. In nucleotides, the CDR3 is TGTGCCACCAGCAGTAGACAGGGGCTCACCGGGGAGCTGTTTTTT. It yields the protein CATSSRQGLTGELFF.

The gene calls are TRBV7-2 and TRBJ2-3; D is undetermined. The CDR3 spans 14 residues. The germline CDR1 and CDR2 sequences are SGHTA and FQGNSA. Trimming removed 0 bases from V and 2 bases from J, with 6 bases in between. The CDR3, as DNA: TGTGCCAGCAGCTTAGCGGGGATCACAGATACGCAGTATTTT. Translated, it gives CASSLAGITDTQYF.

CDR3 region: CASSRGQRNTGELFF. The CDR3 coding sequence is TGCGCCAGCAGCAGGGGACAGCGAAATACCGGGGAGCTGTTTTTT. The V and J genes are TRBV5-1 and TRBJ2-2; 7 bases line up with TRBD1. V lost 4 bases, J lost 5 bases, and 8 bases stayed unmatched. The CDR3 runs 15 residues. In germline, CDR1 is SGHRS, CDR2 YFSETQ.

The rearrangement uses TRBV11-2 and TRBJ1-3, with D unclear. This CDR3 comprises 13 residues. Germline CDR1 reads SGHAT; CDR2 reads FQNNGV. V was shortened by 4 bases and J by 0 bases, with 4 bases between the two germline ends. The CDR3 DNA follows: TGTGCCAGCAGCTCTAGCTCTGGAAACACCATATATTTT. Translation: CASSSSSGNTIYF.

The rearrangement uses TRBV7-9 and TRBJ2-3, with no clear D. This CDR3 is built from 11 residues. V lost 5 bases, J lost 5 bases, and 5 bases lay in between. Germline CDR1 reads SEHNR; CDR2 reads FQNEAQ (reference sequence). The CDR3 DNA is TGTGCCAGCAGCGGGATAGATACGCAGTATTTT. It yields the protein CASSGIDTQYF. The whole variable domain, filled in from reference TRBV7-9 and TRBJ2-3, reads DTGVSQNPRHKITKRGQNVTFRCDPISEHNRLYWYRQTLGQGPEFLTYFQNEAQLEKSRLLSDRFSAERPKGSFSTLEIQRTEQGDSAMYLCASSGIDTQYFGPGTRLTVL.

The CDR3 loop reads CASSEFSEQFF. The CDR3 coding sequence is TGTGCCAGCAGTGAATTCTCTGAGCAGTTCTTC. The V gene is TRBV6-1, the J gene TRBJ2-1; D remains unclear. Germline-derived CDR1 and CDR2 are MNHNS and SASEGT. This CDR3 comprises 11 residues. V lost 2 bases to trimming and J lost 9 bases, with 5 bases between them.

The CDR3 is CASSYSGLAVAGTGELFF. Written as DNA, the CDR3 is TGTGCCAGCAGCTACTCTGGACTAGCGGTAGCGGGGACCGGGGAGCTGTTTTTT. V is TRBV7-3 and J is TRBJ2-2; 10 bases align to TRBD2. Germline CDR1 reads SGHTA; CDR2 reads FQGTGA. V lost 4 bases to trimming and J lost 5 bases; unmatched junction nucleotides: 13. This CDR3 has 18 amino acids.

The chain joins TRBV29-1 to TRBJ2-7; 7 nucleotides match TRBD2. With 0 bases clipped from V and 2 bases from J, the junction kept 10 bases outside the gene matches. The CDR3 loop spans 16 amino acids. The V gene's germline CDR1 is SQVTM and CDR2 ANQGSEA. The CDR3 nucleotides are TGCAGCGTTGAAGATCTGGGAGGGGCGGGCCCCTACGAGCAGTACTTC. Its protein is CSVEDLGGAGPYEQYF.

The J gene is TRBJ2-2, the V gene TRBV19; a possible D gene is TRBD2 (6 bases). The CDR3 loop spans 16 amino acids. Germline CDR1 reads LNHDA; CDR2 reads SQIVND (reference sequence). V shed 0 bases and J shed 1 base, with 9 bases lying between them. The CDR3 spells CASSIEWGLNTGELFF. The CDR3, as DNA: TGTGCCAGTAGTATAGAATGGGGACTGAACACCGGGGAGCTGTTTTTT.

This sequence joins TRBV5-4 and TRBJ1-6, with TRBD1 identical over 9 bases. Per the germline V gene, CDR1 is SGHNT and CDR2 is YYREEE (reference sequence). The CDR3 totals 15 residues. With 4 bases clipped from V and 7 bases from J, the junction kept 6 bases outside the gene matches. CDR3 DNA sequence: TGTGCCAGCAGCCCACGGACAGGGGAAAATTCACCCCTCCACTTT. Protein product: CASSPRTGENSPLHF.

The chain combines TRBV6-5 with TRBJ1-5; D remains unclear. V was shortened by 4 bases and J by 6 bases, with 16 bases between the two germline ends. CDR1 MNHEY and CDR2 SVGAGI come from the germline V gene. The CDR3 contains 15 residues. The CDR3 spells CASSSGGGLSQPQHF. The CDR3 nucleotides read TGTGCCAGCAGTTCGGGTGGAGGGCTGAGTCAGCCCCAGCATTTT.

The chain links TRBV5-4 to TRBJ1-4, with D perhaps matching TRBD1 (6 bases). CDR1 is SGHNT and CDR2 is YYREEE in the germline V gene (reference sequence). The ends were cut back, 4 bases at V and 4 bases at J, with 14 bases in the middle. The CDR3 has 15 amino acids. Here the CDR3 DNA reads TGTGCCAGCAGCCTATCAGGGGTGGGTAATGAAAAACTGTTTTTT. Amino acid sequence: CASSLSGVGNEKLFF.

The chain is built from TRBV11-1 and TRBJ2-7; D ambiguous. Per the germline V gene, CDR1 is SGHAT and CDR2 is FQDESV (reference sequence). The CDR3 has 13 amino acids. V shed 4 bases and J shed 2 bases, with 9 bases lying between them. The CDR3 sequence is CASSSQRPYEQYF. DNA for the CDR3: TGTGCCAGCAGCTCACAAAGGCCCTACGAGCAGTACTTC.

This chain uses TRBV5-1 with TRBJ1-2, with D possibly being TRBD1 (5 bases). V was cut by 0 bases and J by 1 base, with 10 bases left in between. The germline CDR1 and CDR2 sequences are SGHRS and YFSETQ. The CDR3 totals 15 residues. CDR3 protein: CASSLEWTNNYGYTF. CDR3 in DNA: TGCGCCAGCAGCTTGGAGTGGACAAATAACTATGGCTACACCTTC.

This chain uses TRBV10-3 with TRBJ2-2; TRBD1 might be the D (5 bases). The CDR3 covers 16 residues. Trimming left V 7 bases short and J 0 bases short, with 15 bases between. Germline CDR1 reads ENHRY; CDR2 reads SYGVKD. CDR3 bases: TGTGCCATCAATGCAGGGTTGAGAACGAACACCGGGGAGCTGTTTTTT. Its protein is CAINAGLRTNTGELFF.

The V and J genes are TRBV5-4 and TRBJ2-2; the D is unclear. The V and J ends lost 3 bases and 5 bases respectively, with 8 bases between them. CDR1 and CDR2 (germline): SGHNT, YYREEE (reference sequence). The CDR3 loop spans 13 amino acids. This CDR3 is CASSSFGTGELFF. CDR3 nucleotides: TGTGCCAGCAGCTCCTTTGGTACCGGGGAGCTGTTTTTT.

This clone occurred once. The V and J genes are TRBV6-5 and TRBJ1-4, with a possible D match to TRBD1 (5 bases). Germline lookup yields CDR1 MNHEY and CDR2 SVGAGI. The CDR3 runs 12 residues. V was clipped by 7 bases and J by 8 bases, with 11 bases between them. CDR3 region: CASISRAEKLFF. As DNA, the CDR3 is TGTGCCAGCATTTCCAGGGCAGAAAAACTGTTTTTT.

V and J are TRBV19 and TRBJ2-7; 7 nucleotides agree with TRBD1. V was pared by 4 bases and J by 10 bases, with 7 bases of the junction left unmatched. This CDR3 has 12 amino acids. In germline, CDR1 is LNHDA, CDR2 SQIVND (reference sequence). The CDR3 sequence: CASSTRQGVQYF. The CDR3 DNA is TGTGCCAGTAGTACGAGACAGGGTGTCCAGTACTTC.

The chain employs TRBV6-1 and TRBJ2-7; possible D gene TRBD2, 5 bases. This CDR3 spans 12 amino acids. Germline CDR1 and CDR2: MNHNS and SASEGT. V was trimmed by 3 bases and J by 11 bases, leaving 14 bases between them. CDR3 nucleotide sequence: TGTGCCAGCAGTGAGGGAGTTCCGGATAAGTACTTC. Protein sequence: CASSEGVPDKYF.

Concerning this clone: Mismatch with germline at one junction end may stem from a read error. The chain employs TRBV6-6 and TRBJ1-2; D is possibly TRBD1 (6 bases). CDR1 is MNHNY and CDR2 is SVGAGI in the germline V gene (reference sequence). CDR3 length equals 16 residues. As DNA, the CDR3 is TGTGCCAGCAGTTACGGCCTCGACAGGTCTAAGTATGGCTACACCTTC. Encoded protein: CASSYGLDRSKYGYTF.

The chain combines TRBV28 with TRBJ2-5; D gene ambiguous. Trimming shortened V by 5 bases and J by 5 bases, and 6 bases separated the two germline ends. Looked up from germline, CDR1 is MDHEN and CDR2 is SYDVKM. This CDR3 spans 11 amino acids. CDR3 nucleotides: TGTGCCAGCAGTCCCGCCGAGACCCAGTACTTC. As protein: CASSPAETQYF.

V usage is TRBV27 and J usage is TRBJ2-7, with no clear D. Trimming pared 2 bases from V and 2 bases from J, leaving 10 bases between. Looked up from germline, CDR1 is MNHEY and CDR2 is SMNVEV (reference sequence). The CDR3 totals 14 residues. In DNA, the CDR3 is TGTGCCAGCAGTTTAGGTGGGGTCCCCTACGAGCAGTACTTC. Residues: CASSLGGVPYEQYF.

CDR3 nucleotide sequence: TGTGCCAGCAGCTCAAGGGGGACAGGGACCTACGAGCAGTACTTC. It codes for CASSSRGTGTYEQYF. The V and J genes are TRBV7-2 and TRBJ2-7; TRBD1 aligns across 9 bases. Unmatched junction bases numbered 6, after V lost 4 bases and J lost 2 bases. Germline V gene lookup returns CDR1 SGHTA and CDR2 FQGNSA. The CDR3 contains 15 residues.

The rearrangement links TRBV4-3 to TRBJ2-7, with D possibly being TRBD2 (6 bases). The CDR3 is made up of 17 amino acids. Germline V gene lookup returns CDR1 LGHNA and CDR2 YSLEER. Trimming stripped 3 bases from V and 1 base from J, with 19 bases between. For the CDR3, the DNA is TGCGCCAGCAGCCAGGGGGTAGAGCGGAGGGAATCCTACGAGCAGTACTTC. This gives the protein CASSQGVERRESYEQYF.

This CDR3 reads CAWRLVGGPQHF. The DNA for the CDR3 is TGTGCCTGGAGGCTCGTTGGAGGGCCCCAGCATTTT. The chain couples TRBV30 to TRBJ1-5; D unresolved. V lost 3 bases and J lost 9, with 12 bases in between. CDR1 is GTSNPN, CDR2 SVGIG, per germline (reference sequence). The CDR3 extends over 12 amino acids.

This clone has only a few counts. The chain uses TRBV19 and TRBJ2-1, with 11 bases that match TRBD2. CDR1 and CDR2 (germline): LNHDA, SQIVND (reference sequence). CDR3 length: 13 residues. The V segment lost 6 bases and the J segment 9 bases; nucleotides outside the gene matches: 4. The CDR3 protein is CASRLAGAAEQFF. CDR3 nucleotides: TGTGCCAGTAGACTAGCGGGAGCGGCTGAGCAGTTCTTC.